This T cell receptor beta chain was sequenced during a study of CD4 T cells in relation to SARS-CoV-2 and coronaviruses (dated by TCRdb to about 2021). At the level of the whole study: Across all 12 patients in the full convalescent cohort, ages ranged from roughly 20 to 80 years, with a median of 38. Patient-derived lymphoblastoid cell lines were used to map the HLA restriction of shared crossreactive spike epitopes. Samples from a few pre-COVID donors and the naive versus memory experiments were sequenced with the Adaptive Biotechnologies TCR-sequencing kit; other data were Illumina-based. For other donors in the study, expansion assays were sequenced with a different, Illumina-based TCR-beta assay. The study assessed, at the TCR clonotype level, memory CD4+ T cell crossreactivity between SARS-CoV-2 and common cold coronavirus spike proteins. Of the approximately twelve convalescent patients, 8 were male and 4 were female, and two of the subjects were Hispanic.

Per the germline V gene (reference sequence), PRHDT is the CDR1 and FYEKMQ is the CDR2. V lost 5 bases and J lost 3 bases, and the count of bases not matched to a germline gene is 11. From the cysteine through the phenylalanine, the CDR3 covers 16 amino acids. The kept DNA is CDR3 alone, 48 bases in frame from the first base. Results and caveats for the whole study, not just this receptor: Compared with monoreactive clones, crossreactive clones had significantly weaker SARS-CoV-2-driven expansion, a result consistent with antigenic imprinting. The study was constrained by small numbers of patients and of tested TCRs. Naive versus memory sequencing indicated that memory recall responses, rather than primary responses primed during culture, are detected by the assay. No donor contributed both pre-pandemic and post-infection samples, which limited tracing the source of pre-existing responses. Memory CD4+ clonotypes crossrecognizing SARS-CoV-2 and at least one common cold coronavirus spike were found in 55% to 75% of donors. Crossreactivity analysis was centred on spike protein, so crossreactivity against other viral proteins was not assessed.

Of note for this clone: Its antigen specificity is not known. Base qualities are not recorded, but no much larger clone differs from it by a single base.

DNA from uncultured naive and memory CD4+ T cells underwent immunoSEQ TCR-beta sequencing at deep resolution. The source study handled its data this way. During preprocessing, nonproductive sequences were removed, along with CDR3s that did not begin with C, did not end with F or W, or were shorter than 7 amino acids. Cultured and uncultured naive and memory CD4+ repertoires were searched for CDR3s previously identified as spike- and CEF-reactive. CDR3 homology was quantified as pairwise Levenshtein distance, calculated with the stringdist R package after three terminal residues were trimmed from each end. TCRdb re-hosts the immuneACCESS table, in-frame sequences only. Its copies lack some clones; in the studies checked, an unresolved V gene accounts for under half of them, and the cause for the rest is not known. V and J calls and clone size are those listed in that table; D and trimming were worked out from the DNA. The sample table shows 10,000 or so clones, and over 80% are seen once. The top ten constitute around 2% of the sample.

Naive and memory CD4+ T cells were separated from cryopreserved PBMCs through CD4 enrichment, which was followed by EasySep naive CD4+ T cell enrichment. Ficoll-Paque PLUS gradient centrifugation was used to isolate PBMCs from either whole blood or leukapheresis product. PBMCs were either used fresh in the expansion assay or cryopreserved at -140 degrees C. The QIAamp Micro DNA Kit was used to extract genomic DNA from the CD4+ T cells. This receptor was taken from an adult with COVID-19. The chain uses TRBV13 and TRBJ1-2; 8 middle bases align to TRBD1. The sample consisted of naive CD4+ T cells from PBMCs. The cell subset or site label here, explained by the study, means: naive CD4+ T cells isolated by negative enrichment. The sequenced DNA: TGTGCCAGCAGCCACTACCAGGGGGCGGTGGACTATGGCTACACCTTC. Its translation is CASSHYQGAVDYGYTF.